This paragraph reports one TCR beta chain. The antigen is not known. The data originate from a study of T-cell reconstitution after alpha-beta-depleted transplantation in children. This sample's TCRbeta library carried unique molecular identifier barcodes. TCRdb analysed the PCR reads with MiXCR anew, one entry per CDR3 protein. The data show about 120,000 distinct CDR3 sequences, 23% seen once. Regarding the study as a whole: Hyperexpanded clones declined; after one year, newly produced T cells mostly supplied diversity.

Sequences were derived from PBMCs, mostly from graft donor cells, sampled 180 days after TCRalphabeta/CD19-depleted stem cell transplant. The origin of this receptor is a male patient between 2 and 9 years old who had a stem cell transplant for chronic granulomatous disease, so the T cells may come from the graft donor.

The CDR3 reads CASSLRTGELFF. In DNA form, the CDR3 reads TGTGCCAGCAGTCTCAGGACCGGGGAGCTGTTTTTT. V is TRBV12-3 or TRBV12-4 and J is TRBJ2-2; unclear D gene. The CDR3 is 12 amino acids. V was cut by 5 bases and J by 5 bases, with 6 bases left in between.